This record concerns one T cell receptor beta chain sequence. The antigen is undetermined. It may be a read error: a sequence one base away is much more abundant. Germline V gene data show CDR1 as MNHEY and CDR2 as SMNVEV (reference sequence). Trimming cost V 3 bases and J 0 bases, with 8 bases left between them. CDR3 length: 15 residues. RNA transcripts were the template, and TCR beta CDR3 regions were amplified from them. First-round RT-PCR used HTBI primers; second-round multiplex PCR followed. TCRdb redid the calling of the multiplex PCR reads with MiXCR, one entry per CDR3 protein. The sample yields just over 600,000 distinct CDR3 sequences, about a fifth seen once. The entry originates in a study of Graves' ophthalmopathy and Graves' hyperthyroidism. Being free of ophthalmopathy for 18 months of follow-up defined stable hyperthyroidism. Each diagnosis was determined on the basis of clinical symptoms, serum thyroxine, TRAb, thyroid ultrasound and orbital computed tomography.

Study conclusions and caveats: A majority of expanded thyroid clonotypes exceeding 0.001 frequency were likewise present in blood.

The source is a young woman with stable Graves' hyperthyroidism. Some clones in this sample may be carry-over from other donors' samples. The rearrangement uses TRBV27 and TRBJ2-2, with D perhaps TRBD2 (6 bases). The sample consisted of peripheral blood. The CDR3 region has the DNA TGTGCCAGCAGTTTGTGGGGGGCGAACACCGGGGAGCTGTTTTTT. Translated, it gives CASSLWGANTGELFF.